The rows below give T cell receptor beta chains drawn from one sample of a study of patients and donors after allogeneic stem cell transplantation. TCRdb processed the RT-PCR reads anew with MiXCR; each CDR3 protein has one entry. The sample has about 74,000 distinct CDR3 sequences, about 26% seen once. Sequencing used blood, either unsorted or a sorted T cell fraction (not recorded which). These receptors all come from a human donor who was either an allogeneic HSCT recipient or a stem cell or donor lymphocyte infusion donor (not recorded which). It is not recorded whose cells these are; they may come from a transplant donor. CDR3s include the opening cysteine and the closing phenylalanine or tryptophan.

j_call,v_call,cdr3_aa
TRBJ2-7,TRBV5-6,CASSLPAASGRNEQYF
TRBJ2-5,TRBV12-3/TRBV12-4,CASSPGGRETQYF
TRBJ2-7,TRBV27,CASSLPGTPDYEQYF
TRBJ1-5,TRBV27,CASSFGGSNQPQHF
TRBJ2-3,TRBV20-1,CSARDWGDTQYF
TRBJ2-1,TRBV29-1,CSVGTSGSSYNEQFF
TRBJ2-7,TRBV7-9,CASSLSGGLAENSYEQYF
TRBJ1-6,TRBV7-8,CATTTGQAFSSPLHF
TRBJ2-5,TRBV12-3/TRBV12-4,CASRGTNRGHQETQYF
TRBJ1-5,TRBV5-1,CASSLSTGGNQPQHF
TRBJ2-1,TRBV5-5,CASSLWRTEQFF
TRBJ2-3,TRBV20-1,CSATAGTGHTDTQYF
TRBJ1-5,TRBV2,CASGPGNQPQHF
TRBJ2-3,TRBV27,CASSFESQWGTDTQYF
TRBJ1-5,TRBV27,CASSFRGTATYSNQPQHF
TRBJ2-1,TRBV20-1,CSASRDGSYNEQFF
TRBJ2-6,TRBV7-9,CASSLLGQASGANVLTF
TRBJ1-6,TRBV6-2/TRBV6-3,CASSPGGALNSPLHF
TRBJ2-1,TRBV2,CASRSGTDYNEQFF
TRBJ2-1,TRBV12-3/TRBV12-4,CASSFLAGNEQFF
TRBJ2-5,TRBV7-2,CASSPTGPQETQYF
TRBJ2-2,TRBV7-9,CATRANTGELFF
TRBJ1-2,TRBV5-1,CASSADRGSGYTF